Below, 27 T cell receptor beta chains from the same sample are listed, as sequenced in a study of cytomegalovirus exposure and HLA in healthy donors. The study ran its PCR with 60 Vbeta and 13 Jbeta primers. Using immunoSEQ multiplex PCR, the repertoire was profiled, and TCRdb retains in-frame clones only, with some absent. The sample lists 130,000 or so clones; more than 60% were seen once. Sequences were obtained from PBMCs. The source is a woman in her forties in good health and CMV-seropositive.

J is TRBJ2-1 and V is TRBV7-2; 7 bases map to TRBD1. Germline CDR1 and CDR2: SGHTA and FQGNSA. The CDR3 length is 16 residues. V gave up 5 bases and J gave up 3 bases; unmatched junction bases: 10. CDR3 DNA: TGTGCCAGCAGCAGAGAGGGGGCGAGGGACTACAATGAGCAGTTCTTC. It specifies CASSREGARDYNEQFF. The variable domain in full, completed from reference TRBV7-2 and TRBJ2-1, reads GAGVSQSPSNKVTEKGKDVELRCDPISGHTALYWYRQSLGQGLEFLIYFQGNSAPDKSGLPSDRFSAERTGGSVSTLTIQRTQQEDSAVYLCASSREGARDYNEQFFGPGTRLTVL.

J is TRBJ1-1 and V is TRBV7-8; D uncertain. Trimming stripped 3 bases from V and 3 bases from J, with 14 bases between. Per the germline V gene, CDR1 is SGHVS and CDR2 is FQNEAQ. This CDR3 is 15 amino acids long. The CDR3 loop reads CASSLRYEGYTEAFF. The CDR3 DNA reads TGTGCCAGCAGCTTGCGATACGAGGGTTACACTGAAGCTTTCTTT.

The V gene is TRBV5-1, the J gene TRBJ2-2, with D tentatively TRBD2 (5 bases). Germline V gene sequence: CDR1 SGHRS, CDR2 YFSETQ. V was pared by 2 bases and J by 6 bases, with 11 bases between. CDR3 length equals 14 residues. This CDR3 is CASSFTSSAGELFF. The CDR3 DNA follows: TGCGCCAGCAGCTTTACTAGTTCTGCCGGGGAGCTGTTTTTT. Using reference TRBV5-1 and TRBJ2-2 for the parts outside the CDR3, the full variable domain is KAGVTQTPRYLIKTRGQQVTLSCSPISGHRSVSWYQQTPGQGLQFLFEYFSETQRNKGNFPGRFSGRQFSNSRSEMNVSTLELGDSALYLCASSFTSSAGELFFGEGSRLTVL.

The V call is TRBV11-3, the J call TRBJ1-3; D not resolved. V shed 4 bases and J shed 0 bases, with 16 bases lying between them. The germline CDR1 and CDR2 sequences are SGHNT and YENEEA. The CDR3 spans 17 residues. The CDR3 reads CASSSPRKISSGNTIYF. The CDR3 DNA is TGTGCCAGCAGCTCACCGAGGAAGATTAGCTCTGGAAACACCATATATTTT.

V is TRBV7-2 and J is TRBJ1-5; 9 bases are shared with TRBD1. V gave up 6 bases and J gave up 2 bases; unmatched junction bases: 5. This CDR3 has 15 amino acids. The germline gives CDR1 SGHTA, CDR2 FQGNSA. The CDR3 DNA sequence: TGTGCCAGCAGTCGACAGGGGGGAGGCAATCAGCCCCAGCATTTT. This codes for CASSRQGGGNQPQHF.

The V and J genes are TRBV5-4 and TRBJ1-1; 7 nucleotides match TRBD1. Per germline, CDR1 SGHNT and CDR2 YYREEE (reference sequence). The CDR3 sequence is 14 residues long. Trimming took 4 bases from V and 2 from J; bases not matched to a gene: 5. In DNA, the CDR3 is TGTGCCAGCAGCCTACAGGGGACTAACACTGAAGCTTTCTTT. Translated, it gives CASSLQGTNTEAFF.

The V and J genes are TRBV28 and TRBJ2-6; TRBD1 agrees at 7 bases. The trim removed 4 bases at V and 1 base at J, leaving 10 bases unmatched. Germline V gene data show CDR1 as MDHEN and CDR2 as SYDVKM. The CDR3 is 18 residues long. CDR3 DNA sequence: TGTGCCAGCAGTTCCGCGACAGGGTTTAGGTCTGGGGCCAACGTCCTGACTTTC. The encoded protein is CASSSATGFRSGANVLTF. The whole variable domain, filled in from reference TRBV28 and TRBJ2-6, reads DVKVTQSSRYLVKRTGEKVFLECVQDMDHENMFWYRQDPGLGLRLIYFSYDVKMKEKGDIPEGYSVSREKKERFSLILESASTNQTSMYLCASSSATGFRSGANVLTFGAGSRLTVL.

The gene calls are TRBV28 and TRBJ2-2, with 8 bases lining up with TRBD2. There are 15 residues in the CDR3. J lost 6 bases, V lost 7 bases, and 10 bases had no gene match. Germline CDR1 is MDHEN and CDR2 is SYDVKM. The DNA for the CDR3 is TGTGCCAGCATCCCCGGGGGGGCTGGTGCCGGGGAGCTGTTTTTT. It yields the protein CASIPGGAGAGELFF.

The rearrangement links TRBV30 to TRBJ2-2; 12 nucleotides match TRBD2. This CDR3 comprises 16 residues. CDR1 and CDR2 (germline): GTSNPN, SVGIG (reference sequence). The junction had 9 bases not matched to a gene; V was cut back by 3 bases and J by 7 bases. CDR3 sequence reads: CAWSSTSGRRGGELFF. The DNA of the CDR3 is TGTGCCTGGAGCTCGACTAGCGGGAGACGCGGCGGGGAGCTGTTTTTT.

CDR3 nucleotide sequence: TGTGCCAGCAGCTTAGAGGACAGGTTACCCCTCCACTTT. It specifies CASSLEDRLPLHF. The chain joins TRBV7-2 to TRBJ1-6; TRBD1 aligns across 7 bases. Losses at the gene ends were 1 base for V and 12 bases for J; bases not matched to a gene: 3. From germline, CDR1 is SGHTA and CDR2 FQGNSA. The CDR3 is 13 residues long.

This chain connects TRBV30 to TRBJ2-3; a weak D match, TRBD1 (6 bases). V shed 0 bases and J shed 2 bases, with 12 bases lying between them. Germline V gene data show CDR1 as GTSNPN and CDR2 as SVGIG (reference sequence). This CDR3 region has 15 residues. The chain's CDR3 is CAWSVQGRLTDTQYF. The CDR3 nucleotides read TGTGCCTGGAGTGTACAGGGCCGGCTCACAGATACGCAGTATTTT.

The genes are TRBV10-3 and TRBJ1-1; 8 bases are shared with TRBD1. The V gene's germline CDR1 is ENHRY and CDR2 SYGVKD. The V and J ends lost 6 bases and 5 bases, in that order; junction bases with no gene match: 8. CDR3 length: 14 amino acids. CDR3 in DNA: TGTGCCATCAGACACGGACAGGGAGGAACTGAAGCTTTCTTT. Residues: CAIRHGQGGTEAFF.

This chain connects TRBV4-1 to TRBJ2-5; D perhaps matches TRBD2 (6 bases). The CDR3 is made up of 15 amino acids. The V end was cut by 1 base, the J end by 4 bases, with 13 bases between. CDR1 MGHRA and CDR2 YSYEKL come from the germline V gene. CDR3 sequence: CASSQVGGTAETQYF. The CDR3 region has the DNA TGCGCCAGCAGCCAAGTGGGGGGTACAGCAGAGACCCAGTACTTC.

V usage is TRBV7-2 and J usage is TRBJ2-7, with 7 positions matching TRBD2. The germline CDR1 and CDR2 sequences are SGHTA and FQGNSA. V dropped 4 bases and J dropped 4; count of bases not matched to a gene: 10. The CDR3 sequence is 15 residues long. The CDR3 is CASSYGGRAMYEQYF. CDR3 DNA sequence: TGTGCCAGCAGCTATGGGGGGAGGGCCATGTACGAGCAGTACTTC.

This clone has a single count. The genes are TRBV28 and TRBJ2-7; maybe TRBD2 (5 bases). The CDR3 covers 14 residues. The V gene lost 5 bases and the J gene lost 7 bases, with 18 bases spanning the gap. From germline, CDR1 is MDHEN and CDR2 SYDVKM. The CDR3 nucleotides are TGTGCCAGCAGTGTTTCCCCGGGAACCCGGGAGCAGTACTTC. Protein product: CASSVSPGTREQYF. Full variable domain (missing parts from reference TRBV28 and TRBJ2-7): DVKVTQSSRYLVKRTGEKVFLECVQDMDHENMFWYRQDPGLGLRLIYFSYDVKMKEKGDIPEGYSVSREKKERFSLILESASTNQTSMYLCASSVSPGTREQYFGPGTRLTVT.

There are a few counts of this clone. The CDR3 region is CASSVNFNYGYTF. The CDR3 coding sequence is TGTGCCAGCAGTGTGAACTTCAACTATGGCTACACCTTC. This chain uses TRBV28 with TRBJ1-2; no definite D call. Germline lookup yields CDR1 MDHEN and CDR2 SYDVKM. Trimming took off 5 bases at V and 2 bases at J, with 9 bases between the two ends. This CDR3 region has 13 residues.

This chain uses TRBV28 with TRBJ2-1; a weak D match, TRBD1 (5 bases). This CDR3 contains 17 residues. Germline CDR1 MDHEN, CDR2 SYDVKM. The V end was cut by 2 bases, the J end by 2 bases, with 16 bases between. The DNA of the CDR3 is TGTGCCAGCAGTTTACCCGGCAGGGTGTACACCTACAATGAGCAGTTCTTC. Translation gives CASSLPGRVYTYNEQFF.

This rearrangement joins TRBV28 to TRBJ2-7, with 10 bases lining up with TRBD1. Looked up from germline, CDR1 is MDHEN and CDR2 is SYDVKM. The length of the CDR3 is 17 residues. The J segment lost 4 bases and the V segment lost 5 bases, leaving 14 bases of the junction unmatched. Here the CDR3 DNA reads TGTGCCAGCAGTAGCCGACAGGGGGCGAGGAGGATATACGAGCAGTACTTC. It is translated as CASSSRQGARRIYEQYF. The full variable domain, rest sourced from reference TRBV28 and TRBJ2-7, is DVKVTQSSRYLVKRTGEKVFLECVQDMDHENMFWYRQDPGLGLRLIYFSYDVKMKEKGDIPEGYSVSREKKERFSLILESASTNQTSMYLCASSSRQGARRIYEQYFGPGTRLTVT.

The chain employs TRBV5-1 and TRBJ2-5; TRBD2 matches at 8 bases. Germline trimming cut 5 bases from V and 2 bases from J; bases unmatched to any gene: 11. Germline V gives CDR1 SGHRS, CDR2 YFSETQ. This CDR3 region has 16 residues. The CDR3 DNA is TGCGCCAGCAGGATTTCAAACGGGGGGGGGCAAGAGACCCAGTACTTC. Translated, it gives CASRISNGGGQETQYF.

V and J are TRBV6-5 and TRBJ2-3, with D uncertain. V lost 5 bases, J lost 2 bases, and 8 bases lay in between. The CDR3 consists of 13 residues. Germline CDR1 MNHEY, CDR2 SVGAGI. The DNA for the CDR3 is TGTGCCAGCAGTGCTTCAGACACAGATACGCAGTATTTT. This sequence encodes CASSASDTDTQYF.

CDR3 DNA: TGTGCCAGTAGTATGGGGACAGGATATAGCAATCAGCCCCAGCATTTT. Residues: CASSMGTGYSNQPQHF. The chain employs TRBV19 and TRBJ1-5, with 8 bases identical to TRBD1. From germline, CDR1 is LNHDA and CDR2 SQIVND (reference sequence). The CDR3 has 16 amino acids. The V segment lost 3 bases and the J segment 0 bases; nucleotides outside the gene matches: 4.

This chain connects TRBV6-5 to TRBJ2-7; 8 nucleotides align to TRBD1. Germline trimming cut 8 bases from V and 3 bases from J; bases unmatched to any gene: 3. CDR3 length equals 12 residues. Germline assignment: CDR1 MNHEY and CDR2 SVGAGI. The CDR3 nucleotides read TGTGCCAGCCAGGGGGCTAGCTACGAGCAGTACTTC. Translating it yields CASQGASYEQYF.

The rearrangement joins TRBV15 to TRBJ1-1, with D possibly matching TRBD1 (6 bases). CDR1 LNHNV and CDR2 YYDKDF come from the germline V gene (reference sequence). This CDR3 spans 14 amino acids. Trimming took 5 bases from V and 2 from J, leaving 12 bases between them. CDR3 loop: CATSGGHINTEAFF. CDR3 coding DNA: TGTGCCACCAGCGGGGGACACATTAACACTGAAGCTTTCTTT.

The CDR3 DNA reads as TGCGCCAGCAGCTTGGAGGCAGGGACTAATGAAAAACTGTTTTTT. Encoded protein: CASSLEAGTNEKLFF. The J gene is TRBJ1-4, the V gene TRBV5-1, with D possibly matching TRBD1 (5 bases). Germline V gene sequence: CDR1 SGHRS, CDR2 YFSETQ. There are 15 residues in the CDR3. V gave up 0 bases and J gave up 2 bases, with 8 bases separating them. Looking up the rest from reference TRBV5-1 and TRBJ1-4 gives the full variable domain: KAGVTQTPRYLIKTRGQQVTLSCSPISGHRSVSWYQQTPGQGLQFLFEYFSETQRNKGNFPGRFSGRQFSNSRSEMNVSTLELGDSALYLCASSLEAGTNEKLFFGSGTQLSVL.

The chain has TRBV5-1 and TRBJ2-1; D is possibly TRBD2 (5 bases). The germline V gene encodes CDR1 SGHRS and CDR2 YFSETQ. The germline V and J ends were trimmed by 1 base and 0 bases, with 11 bases remaining between them. This CDR3 contains 16 residues. The DNA of the CDR3 is TGCGCCAGCAGCTTGAGTTCGGGGAGCTCCTACAATGAGCAGTTCTTC. Translating it yields CASSLSSGSSYNEQFF. The full variable domain, in which reference TRBV5-1 and TRBJ2-1 provide the parts outside the CDR3, is KAGVTQTPRYLIKTRGQQVTLSCSPISGHRSVSWYQQTPGQGLQFLFEYFSETQRNKGNFPGRFSGRQFSNSRSEMNVSTLELGDSALYLCASSLSSGSSYNEQFFGPGTRLTVL.

The V call is TRBV29-1, the J call TRBJ2-1, with TRBD2 as a possible D gene (7 bases). There are 19 residues in the CDR3. V shed 4 bases and J shed 3 bases, with 28 bases lying between them. Germline CDR1 is SQVTM and CDR2 is ANQGSEA. The DNA of the CDR3 is TGCAGCGTTGTAACGAACCCGTCTGGGGGGGCTGCGGGCTACAATGAGCAGTTCTTC. Encoded protein: CSVVTNPSGGAAGYNEQFF.

The J gene is TRBJ2-7, the V gene TRBV28, with D tentatively TRBD2 (6 bases). Trimming shortened V by 6 bases and J by 2 bases, and 17 bases separated the two germline ends. Germline V CDR1 and CDR2: MDHEN, SYDVKM. The CDR3 is 15 amino acids. The CDR3 region has the DNA TGTGCCAGCAGGGGCCAGGGACTTTCCACCTACGAGCAGTACTTC. Translated: CASRGQGLSTYEQYF.